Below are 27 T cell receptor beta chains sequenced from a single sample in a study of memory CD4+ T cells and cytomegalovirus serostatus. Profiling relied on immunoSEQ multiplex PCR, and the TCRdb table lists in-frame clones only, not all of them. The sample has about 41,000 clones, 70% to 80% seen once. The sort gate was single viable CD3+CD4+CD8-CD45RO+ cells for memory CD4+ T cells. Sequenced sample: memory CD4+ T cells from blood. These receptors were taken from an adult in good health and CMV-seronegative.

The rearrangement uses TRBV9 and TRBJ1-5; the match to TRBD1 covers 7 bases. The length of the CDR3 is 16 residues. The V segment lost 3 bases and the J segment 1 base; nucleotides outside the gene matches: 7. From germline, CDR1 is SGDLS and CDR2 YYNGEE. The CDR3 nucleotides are TGTGCCAGCAGCGAGGAAGACAGGGCGAGCAATCAGCCCCAGCATTTT. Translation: CASSEEDRASNQPQHF. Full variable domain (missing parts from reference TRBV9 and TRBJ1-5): DSGVTQTPKHLITATGQRVTLRCSPRSGDLSVYWYQQSLDQGLQFLIQYYNGEERAKGNILERFSAQQFPDLHSELNLSSLELGDSALYFCASSEEDRASNQPQHFGDGTRLSIL.

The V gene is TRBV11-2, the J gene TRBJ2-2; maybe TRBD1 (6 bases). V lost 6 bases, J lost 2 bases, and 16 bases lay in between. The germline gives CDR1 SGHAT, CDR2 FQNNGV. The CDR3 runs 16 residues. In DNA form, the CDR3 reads TGTGCCAGCAGTCCCTGGACAGCATCCAACACCGGGGAGCTGTTTTTT. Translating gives CASSPWTASNTGELFF.

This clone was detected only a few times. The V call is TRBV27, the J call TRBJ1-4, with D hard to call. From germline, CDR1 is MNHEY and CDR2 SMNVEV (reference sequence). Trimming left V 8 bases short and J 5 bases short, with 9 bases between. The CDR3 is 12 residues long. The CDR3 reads CASRRRNEKLFF. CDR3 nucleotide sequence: TGTGCCAGCCGAAGGAGGAATGAAAAACTGTTTTTT.

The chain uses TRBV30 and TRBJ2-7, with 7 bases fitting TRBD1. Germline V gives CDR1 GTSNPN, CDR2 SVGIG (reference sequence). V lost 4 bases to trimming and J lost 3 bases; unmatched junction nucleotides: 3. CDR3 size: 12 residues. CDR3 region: CAWTGQHYEQYF. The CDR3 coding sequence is TGTGCCTGGACGGGACAGCACTACGAGCAGTACTTC.

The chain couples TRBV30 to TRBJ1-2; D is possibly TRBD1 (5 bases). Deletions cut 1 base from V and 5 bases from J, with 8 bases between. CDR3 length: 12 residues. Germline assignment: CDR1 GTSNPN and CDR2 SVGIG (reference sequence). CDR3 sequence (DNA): TGTGCCTGGAGTGCGCAGGGTTATGGCTACACCTTC. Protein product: CAWSAQGYGYTF.

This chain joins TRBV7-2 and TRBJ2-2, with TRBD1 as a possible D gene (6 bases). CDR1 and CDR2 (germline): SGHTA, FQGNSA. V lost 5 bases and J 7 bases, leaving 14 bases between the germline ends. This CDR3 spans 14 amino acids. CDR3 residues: CASSHRVLGGELFF. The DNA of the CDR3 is TGTGCCAGCAGCCACAGGGTGTTAGGCGGGGAGCTGTTTTTT.

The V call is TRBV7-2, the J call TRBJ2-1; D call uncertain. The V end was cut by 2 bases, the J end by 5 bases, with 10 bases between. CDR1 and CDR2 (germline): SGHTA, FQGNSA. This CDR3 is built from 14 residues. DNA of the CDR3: TGTGCCAGCAGCTTACCCACCGCGCACAATGAGCAGTTCTTC. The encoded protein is CASSLPTAHNEQFF.

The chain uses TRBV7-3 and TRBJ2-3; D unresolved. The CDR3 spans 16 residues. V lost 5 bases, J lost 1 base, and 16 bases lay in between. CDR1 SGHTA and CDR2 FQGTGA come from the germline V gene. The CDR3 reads CASSANGPFGTDTQYF. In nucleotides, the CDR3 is TGTGCCAGCAGCGCGAACGGACCATTCGGCACAGATACGCAGTATTTT.

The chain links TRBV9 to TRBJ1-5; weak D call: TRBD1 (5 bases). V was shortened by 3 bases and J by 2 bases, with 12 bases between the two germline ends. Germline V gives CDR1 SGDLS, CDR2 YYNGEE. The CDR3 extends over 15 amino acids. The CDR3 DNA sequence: TGTGCCAGCAGCGAAGGACCCAGGGGCAATCAGCCCCAGCATTTT. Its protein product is CASSEGPRGNQPQHF.

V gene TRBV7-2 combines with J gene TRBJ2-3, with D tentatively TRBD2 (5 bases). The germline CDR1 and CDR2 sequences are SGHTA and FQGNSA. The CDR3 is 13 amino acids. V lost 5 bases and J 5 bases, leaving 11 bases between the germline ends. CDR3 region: CASSRVEGDTQYF. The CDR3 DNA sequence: TGTGCCAGCAGCCGAGTTGAGGGAGATACGCAGTATTTT. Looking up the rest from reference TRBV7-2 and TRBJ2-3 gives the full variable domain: GAGVSQSPSNKVTEKGKDVELRCDPISGHTALYWYRQSLGQGLEFLIYFQGNSAPDKSGLPSDRFSAERTGGSVSTLTIQRTQQEDSAVYLCASSRVEGDTQYFGPGTRLTVL.

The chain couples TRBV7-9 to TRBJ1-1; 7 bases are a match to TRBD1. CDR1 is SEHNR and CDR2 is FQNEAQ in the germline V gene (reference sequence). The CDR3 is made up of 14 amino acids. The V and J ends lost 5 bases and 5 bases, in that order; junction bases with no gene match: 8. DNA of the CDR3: TGTGCCAGCAGCCCTAGACAGGGTTCGACTGAAGCTTTCTTT. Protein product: CASSPRQGSTEAFF.

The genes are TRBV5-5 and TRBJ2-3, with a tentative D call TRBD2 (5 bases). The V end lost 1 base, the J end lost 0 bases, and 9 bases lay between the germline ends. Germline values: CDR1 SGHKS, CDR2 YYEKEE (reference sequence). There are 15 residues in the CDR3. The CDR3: CASSLRGISTDTQYF. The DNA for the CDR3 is TGTGCCAGCAGCTTGCGGGGAATTAGCACAGATACGCAGTATTTT.

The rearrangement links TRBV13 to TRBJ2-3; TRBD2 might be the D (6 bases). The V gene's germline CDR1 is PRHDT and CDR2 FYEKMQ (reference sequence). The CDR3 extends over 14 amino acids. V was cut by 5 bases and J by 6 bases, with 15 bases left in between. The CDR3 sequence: CASSLSGGIDTQYF. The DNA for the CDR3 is TGTGCCAGCAGCCTCTCTGGCGGGATCGATACGCAGTATTTT.

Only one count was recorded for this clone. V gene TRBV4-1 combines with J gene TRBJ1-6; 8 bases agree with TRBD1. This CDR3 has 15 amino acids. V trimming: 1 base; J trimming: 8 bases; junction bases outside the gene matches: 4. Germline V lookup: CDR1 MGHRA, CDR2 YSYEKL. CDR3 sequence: CASSQGRGRDSPLHF. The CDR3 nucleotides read TGCGCCAGCAGCCAAGGCAGGGGGCGAGATTCACCCCTCCACTTT.

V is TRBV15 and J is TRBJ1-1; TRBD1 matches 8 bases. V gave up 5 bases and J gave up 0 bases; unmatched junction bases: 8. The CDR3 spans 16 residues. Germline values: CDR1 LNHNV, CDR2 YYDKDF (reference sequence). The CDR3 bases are TGTGCCACCAGCCCCGGACAGGGCCTTATGAACACTGAAGCTTTCTTT. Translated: CATSPGQGLMNTEAFF.

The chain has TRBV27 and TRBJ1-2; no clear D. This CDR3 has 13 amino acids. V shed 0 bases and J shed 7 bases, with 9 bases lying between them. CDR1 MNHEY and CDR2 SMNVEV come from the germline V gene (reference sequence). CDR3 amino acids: CASSLSSASGYTF. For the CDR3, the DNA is TGTGCCAGCAGTTTATCTTCTGCGAGTGGCTACACCTTC.

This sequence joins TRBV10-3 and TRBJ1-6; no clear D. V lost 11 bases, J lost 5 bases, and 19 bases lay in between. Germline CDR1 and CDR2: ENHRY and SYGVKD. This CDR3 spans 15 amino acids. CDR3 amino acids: CAVKGSRGHNSPLHF. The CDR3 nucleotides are TGTGCCGTCAAAGGGAGCCGGGGTCATAATTCACCCCTCCACTTT.

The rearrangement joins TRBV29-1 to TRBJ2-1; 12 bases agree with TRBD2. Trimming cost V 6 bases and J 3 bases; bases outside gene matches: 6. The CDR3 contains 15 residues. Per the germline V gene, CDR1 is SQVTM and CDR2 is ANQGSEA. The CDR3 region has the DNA TGCAGCGTACCCCGGACTAGCGGGGTCTACAATGAGCAGTTCTTC. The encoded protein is CSVPRTSGVYNEQFF.

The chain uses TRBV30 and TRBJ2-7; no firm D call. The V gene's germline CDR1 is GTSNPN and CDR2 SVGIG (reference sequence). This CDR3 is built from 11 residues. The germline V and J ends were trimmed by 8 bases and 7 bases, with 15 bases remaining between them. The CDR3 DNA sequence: TGTGCCGGGTACCGTTTTGGGGAGCAGTACTTC. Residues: CAGYRFGEQYF.

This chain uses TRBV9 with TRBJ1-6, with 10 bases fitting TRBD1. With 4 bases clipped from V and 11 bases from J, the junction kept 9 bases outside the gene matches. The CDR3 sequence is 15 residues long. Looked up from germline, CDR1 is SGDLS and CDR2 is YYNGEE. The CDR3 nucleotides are TGTGCCAGCAGCCCCCAAACCGGGACAGGGGCACCCCTCCACTTT. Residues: CASSPQTGTGAPLHF.

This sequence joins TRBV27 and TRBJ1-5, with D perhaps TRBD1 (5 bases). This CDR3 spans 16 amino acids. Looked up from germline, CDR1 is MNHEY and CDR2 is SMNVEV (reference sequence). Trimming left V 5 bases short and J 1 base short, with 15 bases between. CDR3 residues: CASSPRDGMSNQPQHF. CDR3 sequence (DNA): TGTGCCAGCAGTCCACGGGACGGGATGAGCAATCAGCCCCAGCATTTT.

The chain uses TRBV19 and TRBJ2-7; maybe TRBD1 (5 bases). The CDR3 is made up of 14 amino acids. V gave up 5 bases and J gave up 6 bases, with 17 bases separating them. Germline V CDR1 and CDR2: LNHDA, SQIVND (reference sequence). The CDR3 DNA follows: TGTGCCAGTAGTTTATCGAGGACATCGAGCGAGCAGTACTTC. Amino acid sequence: CASSLSRTSSEQYF. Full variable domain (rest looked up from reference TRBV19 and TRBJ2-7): DGGITQSPKYLFRKEGQNVTLSCEQNLNHDAMYWYRQDPGQGLRLIYYSQIVNDFQKGDIAEGYSVSREKKESFPLTVTSAQKNPTAFYLCASSLSRTSSEQYFGPGTRLTVT.

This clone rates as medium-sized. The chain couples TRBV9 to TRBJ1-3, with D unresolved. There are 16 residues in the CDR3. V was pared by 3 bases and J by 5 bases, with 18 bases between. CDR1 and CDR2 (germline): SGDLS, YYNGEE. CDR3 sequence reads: CASSEYQTGPRNTIYF. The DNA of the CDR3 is TGTGCCAGCAGCGAATACCAAACGGGTCCGCGAAACACCATATATTTT.

The CDR3, as DNA: TGCGCCAGCAGCTTTGAAGGGGACAGGGGTACTGAAGCTTTCTTT. It encodes CASSFEGDRGTEAFF. This rearrangement joins TRBV5-1 to TRBJ1-1, with 10 bases matching TRBD1. The CDR3 is 15 amino acids. The germline CDR1 and CDR2 sequences are SGHRS and YFSETQ. Trimming cost V 2 bases and J 5 bases; bases outside gene matches: 6.

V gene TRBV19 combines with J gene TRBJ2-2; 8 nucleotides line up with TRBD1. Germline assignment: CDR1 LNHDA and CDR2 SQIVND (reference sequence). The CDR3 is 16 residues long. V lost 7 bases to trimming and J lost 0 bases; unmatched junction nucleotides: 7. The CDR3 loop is CASNQRRGPNTGELFF. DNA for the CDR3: TGTGCCAGTAATCAACGCAGGGGGCCGAACACCGGGGAGCTGTTTTTT. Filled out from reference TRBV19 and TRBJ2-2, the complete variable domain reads DGGITQSPKYLFRKEGQNVTLSCEQNLNHDAMYWYRQDPGQGLRLIYYSQIVNDFQKGDIAEGYSVSREKKESFPLTVTSAQKNPTAFYLCASNQRRGPNTGELFFGEGSRLTVL.

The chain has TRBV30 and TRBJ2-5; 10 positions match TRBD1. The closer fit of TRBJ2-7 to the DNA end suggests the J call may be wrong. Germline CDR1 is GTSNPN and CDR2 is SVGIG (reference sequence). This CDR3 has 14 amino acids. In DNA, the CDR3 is TGTGCCTGGAGTGCAGGGGACAGGGGCTACGAGCAGTACTTC. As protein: CAWSAGDRGYEQYF.

The CDR3 DNA sequence: TGTGCCAGCAGTGAAGGGTTAGGGACACAGCAGTTCTTC. Its protein is CASSEGLGTQQFF. The chain employs TRBV2 and TRBJ2-1, with D perhaps matching TRBD1 (6 bases). This CDR3 has 13 amino acids. The germline gives CDR1 SNHLY, CDR2 FYNNEI. Trimming shortened V by 1 base and J by 11 bases, and 12 bases separated the two germline ends.